The clone carrying this T cell receptor beta chain was recorded many times. Hyperthyroidism patients were newly diagnosed, had disease duration under 2 months, and were aged 18 to 65 years. RNA transcripts yielded amplified TCR beta CDR3 regions. First-round RT-PCR with HTBI primers amplified the TCR CDR3 region. TCRdb re-analysed the multiplex PCR reads in MiXCR, keeping a single row per CDR3 protein. The profile shows approximately 370,000 distinct CDR3 sequences, about 17% of them singletons. The sample is drawn from a study of T cells in Graves' hyperthyroidism and ophthalmopathy. This CDR3 is 18 amino acids long. The germline V and J ends were trimmed by 5 bases and 0 bases, with 16 bases remaining between them. Germline V gene data show CDR1 as KGHDR and CDR2 as SFDVKD.

This sequence originates from a woman aged 25 to 39 with Graves' hyperthyroidism that later progressed to Graves' ophthalmopathy. V is TRBV24-1 and J is TRBJ2-6; D is ambiguous. The material sequenced was blood. For the CDR3, the DNA is TGTGCCACCAGTGGCGTGAGTAAACAACACTCTGGGGCCAACGTCCTGACTTTC. Its translation: CATSGVSKQHSGANVLTF.